The 26 T cell receptor beta chains reported below all come from one sample, sequenced in a study of cytomegalovirus exposure and HLA in healthy donors. A multiplex PCR was run with 60 Vbeta primers and 13 Jbeta primers. Assay: immunoSEQ multiplex PCR; the TCRdb copy retains only in-frame clones and omits some. The sample includes 90,000 to 150,000 clones, around three quarters of them seen just once. The sample taken for sequencing was PBMCs. These receptors all stem from a man aged 40-49 years in good health and CMV-seropositive.

This rearrangement joins TRBV28 to TRBJ1-1; D is possibly TRBD1 (5 bases). The ends were cut back, 5 bases at V and 1 base at J, with 14 bases in the middle. The CDR3 sequence is 15 residues long. Germline values: CDR1 MDHEN, CDR2 SYDVKM. The CDR3 protein is CASSPMGQGNTEAFF. CDR3 bases: TGTGCCAGCAGTCCGATGGGCCAGGGGAACACTGAAGCTTTCTTT.

V gene TRBV5-1 combines with J gene TRBJ1-6; 11 nucleotides agree with TRBD1. CDR1 and CDR2 (germline): SGHRS, YFSETQ. J gave up 8 bases and V 6 bases, and 4 bases lay outside the gene matches. This CDR3 is built from 14 residues. The CDR3 nucleotides are TGCGCCAGCACCGGGACAGGGGGTTATTCACCCCTCCACTTT. Residues: CASTGTGGYSPLHF.

J is TRBJ1-1 and V is TRBV30, with D maybe TRBD1 (5 bases). Trimming left V 4 bases short and J 1 base short, with 16 bases between. This CDR3 comprises 15 residues. Germline loops: CDR1 GTSNPN, CDR2 SVGIG (reference sequence). CDR3 loop: CAWILRRQTNTEAFF. For the CDR3, the DNA is TGTGCCTGGATACTAAGGAGACAGACGAACACTGAAGCTTTCTTT.

This chain joins TRBV7-2 and TRBJ1-1; D not resolved. CDR3 length: 13 amino acids. V gave up 1 base and J gave up 7 bases, with 10 bases separating them. CDR1 is SGHTA, CDR2 FQGNSA, per germline. The CDR3 loop is CASSLGTLDEAFF. As DNA, the CDR3 is TGTGCCAGCAGCTTAGGGACTCTGGATGAAGCTTTCTTT.

J is TRBJ2-3 and V is TRBV4-1; weak D call: TRBD2 (5 bases). The CDR3 length is 15 residues. The V end lost 1 base, the J end lost 2 bases, and 10 bases lay between the germline ends. CDR1 is MGHRA and CDR2 is YSYEKL in the germline V gene. The CDR3 here is CASSQAEALTDTQYF. For the CDR3, the DNA is TGCGCCAGCAGCCAAGCGGAGGCCCTCACAGATACGCAGTATTTT.

J is TRBJ2-3 and V is TRBV4-3; TRBD2 matches at 9 bases. Trimming at V came to 0 bases and at J to 5 bases, leaving 12 bases not matched to a gene. In germline, CDR1 is LGHNA, CDR2 YSLEER. CDR3 length: 18 residues. The CDR3 region is CASSQDLGIAGAVDTQYF. In nucleotides, the CDR3 is TGCGCCAGCAGCCAAGATTTGGGGATAGCGGGGGCTGTAGATACGCAGTATTTT.

J is TRBJ2-3 and V is TRBV28; D not certain. The germline V gene has CDR1 MDHEN and CDR2 SYDVKM. V shed 7 bases and J shed 2 bases, with 16 bases lying between them. This CDR3 has 15 residues. CDR3 nucleotide sequence: TGTGCCAGCACAGCGAGGTCTAGAGTCACAGATACGCAGTATTTT. This sequence encodes CASTARSRVTDTQYF.

This rearrangement joins TRBV7-2 to TRBJ2-1, with a weak D call TRBD1 (5 bases). The CDR3 has 15 residues. Germline loops: CDR1 SGHTA, CDR2 FQGNSA. V lost 3 bases to trimming and J lost 4 bases, with 13 bases between them. CDR3 DNA sequence: TGTGCCAGCAGCTTTACAGGTGACCGGTACAATGAGCAGTTCTTC. Translating it yields CASSFTGDRYNEQFF.

The chain employs TRBV7-9 and TRBJ2-1; the D gene is possibly TRBD2 (7 bases). Germline CDR1 is SEHNR and CDR2 is FQNEAQ (reference sequence). V lost 5 bases, J lost 0 bases, and 14 bases lay in between. This CDR3 has 16 amino acids. The CDR3 bases are TGTGCCAGCAGCCCCCGGGGGGCTAGCTCCTACAATGAGCAGTTCTTC. This encodes CASSPRGASSYNEQFF.

The J gene is TRBJ1-2, the V gene TRBV15; D perhaps matches TRBD1 (5 bases). V lost 0 bases and J lost 6, with 8 bases in between. Germline V lookup: CDR1 LNHNV, CDR2 YYDKDF (reference sequence). The CDR3 covers 13 residues. The CDR3 loop reads CATSRDREDGYTF. The CDR3 DNA sequence: TGTGCCACCAGCAGAGACAGGGAGGATGGCTACACCTTC.

This chain connects TRBV7-3 to TRBJ2-3; 7 bases fit TRBD1. Unmatched junction bases numbered 2, after V lost 5 bases and J lost 0 bases. This CDR3 has 14 residues. The germline CDR1 and CDR2 sequences are SGHTA and FQGTGA. CDR3 in DNA: TGTGCCAGCAGCACAGGGGACAGCACAGATACGCAGTATTTT. Translation: CASSTGDSTDTQYF.

This chain links TRBV27 with TRBJ2-6; tentative D call: TRBD1 (5 bases). This CDR3 region has 18 residues. Trimming took off 7 bases at V and 0 bases at J, with 19 bases between the two ends. Germline V gene lookup returns CDR1 MNHEY and CDR2 SMNVEV (reference sequence). This CDR3 reads CASTRLGVENSGANVLTF. CDR3 DNA sequence: TGTGCCAGCACCCGCCTAGGGGTCGAAAACTCTGGGGCCAACGTCCTGACTTTC.

The V call is TRBV10-3, the J call TRBJ2-5; 11 bases fit TRBD1. The end of the DNA fits TRBJ2-7 better, so the J call may be wrong. From germline, CDR1 is ENHRY and CDR2 SYGVKD. The CDR3 has 17 residues. In DNA form, the CDR3 reads TGTGCCATCAGTGGCCCGGTTGGACAGGGGGCAGGGTACGAGCAGTACTTC. Residues: CAISGPVGQGAGYEQYF.

This chain joins TRBV4-2 and TRBJ2-1; 8 nucleotides align to TRBD2. Germline CDR1 reads LGHNA; CDR2 reads YNFKEQ. V lost 6 bases and J lost 1; bases outside the gene matches: 2. The CDR3 runs to 14 residues. CDR3 loop: CASRPSGSYNEQFF. As DNA, the CDR3 is TGTGCCAGCAGGCCTAGCGGGTCCTACAATGAGCAGTTCTTC.

The count of this clone is one. The gene calls are TRBV28 and TRBJ1-2, with D perhaps matching TRBD1 (5 bases). The CDR3 sequence is 12 residues long. The V gene's germline CDR1 is MDHEN and CDR2 SYDVKM. Trimming stripped 5 bases from V and 6 bases from J, with 10 bases between. CDR3 in amino acids: CASSDWGDGYTF. CDR3 sequence (DNA): TGTGCCAGCAGTGACTGGGGGGATGGCTACACCTTC.

The rearrangement links TRBV5-1 to TRBJ2-1; 8 bases align to TRBD2. The germline CDR1 and CDR2 sequences are SGHRS and YFSETQ. The CDR3 spans 15 residues. J gave up 3 bases and V 3 bases, and 5 bases lay outside the gene matches. CDR3 sequence reads: CASSSGRGDYNEQFF. DNA of the CDR3: TGCGCCAGCAGCTCGGGGCGGGGGGACTACAATGAGCAGTTCTTC.

The chain links TRBV5-1 to TRBJ2-3, with D uncertain. V lost 2 bases and J 2 bases, leaving 3 bases between the germline ends. This CDR3 is built from 12 residues. Germline V CDR1 and CDR2: SGHRS, YFSETQ. The CDR3 sequence: CASSFNTDTQYF. CDR3 coding DNA: TGCGCCAGCAGCTTTAACACAGATACGCAGTATTTT.

The gene calls are TRBV5-6 and TRBJ2-3; weak D call: TRBD2 (5 bases). V dropped 7 bases and J dropped 7 bases, with 25 bases sitting between them. The CDR3 has 16 amino acids. CDR1 is SGHDT and CDR2 is YYEEEE in the germline V gene. DNA for the CDR3: TGTGCCAGCGCCTCTAGGGTGGGGAGCGGTAGGAATACGCAGTATTTT. Translated, it gives CASASRVGSGRNTQYF.

J is TRBJ2-5 and V is TRBV9; TRBD2 aligns across 7 bases. CDR1 is SGDLS and CDR2 is YYNGEE in the germline V gene. The CDR3 spans 15 residues. V dropped 3 bases and J dropped 1; count of bases not matched to a gene: 6. The CDR3 loop reads CASSARGVIQETQYF. In DNA, the CDR3 is TGTGCCAGCAGCGCACGGGGGGTAATCCAAGAGACCCAGTACTTC.

This chain uses TRBV5-1 with TRBJ2-3, with a weak D call TRBD2 (6 bases). Germline CDR1 SGHRS, CDR2 YFSETQ. V gave up 2 bases and J gave up 3 bases, with 7 bases separating them. This CDR3 spans 13 amino acids. This CDR3 reads CASSFRGTDTQYF. The CDR3 nucleotides read TGCGCCAGCAGCTTCCGGGGGACAGATACGCAGTATTTT.

This clone showed up just once. This sequence joins TRBV14 and TRBJ1-1, with 7 positions matching TRBD1. Germline-derived CDR1 and CDR2 are SGHDN and FVKESK. The CDR3 is made up of 13 amino acids. The trim removed 4 bases at V and 5 bases at J, leaving 4 bases unmatched. The CDR3 bases are TGTGCCAGCAGCCCGGGACAGCGGACTGAAGCTTTCTTT. It codes for CASSPGQRTEAFF.

The chain is built from TRBV7-2 and TRBJ1-6; no definite D call. The germline gives CDR1 SGHTA, CDR2 FQGNSA. This CDR3 contains 16 residues. V lost 5 bases and J lost 0, with 11 bases in between. CDR3 nucleotide sequence: TGTGCCAGCAGCCCTTTGTGGAGCTCCTATAATTCACCCCTCCACTTT. Translation gives CASSPLWSSYNSPLHF.

This clone was detected only a few times. The chain combines TRBV4-1 with TRBJ2-5; 9 bases agree with TRBD1. The CDR3 is 14 amino acids. Germline CDR1 is MGHRA and CDR2 is YSYEKL. After removal of 2 bases from V and 3 bases from J, the junction contained 1 base not matched to a gene. Here the CDR3 DNA reads TGCGCCAGCAGCCAAACAGGGGGCGAAGAGACCCAGTACTTC. This translates into CASSQTGGEETQYF.

This clone was observed a single time. The J gene is TRBJ2-4, the V gene TRBV7-2; TRBD2 aligns across 10 bases. CDR1 is SGHTA, CDR2 FQGNSA, per germline. V trimming: 5 bases; J trimming: 2 bases; junction bases outside the gene matches: 9. The CDR3 has 17 amino acids. Written as DNA, the CDR3 is TGTGCCAGCAGCCCTAGGGCTAGCGGGGGCTCCAAAAACATTCAGTACTTC. It translates to CASSPRASGGSKNIQYF.

The V call is TRBV4-1, the J call TRBJ2-7, with TRBD1 as a possible D gene (6 bases). Germline V gene data show CDR1 as MGHRA and CDR2 as YSYEKL. This CDR3 has 15 amino acids. V was pared by 1 base and J by 4 bases, with 14 bases between. CDR3 in DNA: TGCGCCAGCAGCCAAGGAATTAGGGGACAATACGAGCAGTACTTC. Its translation: CASSQGIRGQYEQYF.

V gene TRBV6-1 combines with J gene TRBJ2-7; D possibly corresponds to TRBD2 (7 bases). Germline CDR1 MNHNS, CDR2 SASEGT. The CDR3 contains 12 residues. Between the trimmed V and J ends, which lost 7 bases and 4 bases, there was a span of 11 bases. CDR3 region: CASIGGQYEQYF. In DNA, the CDR3 is TGTGCCAGCATCGGGGGGCAATACGAGCAGTACTTC.